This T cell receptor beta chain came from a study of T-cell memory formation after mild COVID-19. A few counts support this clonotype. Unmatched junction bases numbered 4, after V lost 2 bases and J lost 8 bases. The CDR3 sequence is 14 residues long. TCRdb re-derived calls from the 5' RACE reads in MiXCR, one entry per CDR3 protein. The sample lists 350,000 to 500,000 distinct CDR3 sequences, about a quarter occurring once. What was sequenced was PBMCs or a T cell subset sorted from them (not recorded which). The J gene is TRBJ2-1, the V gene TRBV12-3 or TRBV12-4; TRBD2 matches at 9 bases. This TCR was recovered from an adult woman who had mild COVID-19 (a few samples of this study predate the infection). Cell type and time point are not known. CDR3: CASSLLAGGDEQFF. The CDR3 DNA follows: TGTGCCAGCAGTTTATTGGCGGGAGGGGATGAGCAGTTCTTC.